One sample yielded the 22 T cell receptor beta chains listed below, sequenced in a study of cytomegalovirus exposure and HLA in healthy donors. Primers: 60 Vbeta forward and 13 Jbeta reverse. The method was immunoSEQ multiplex PCR; TCRdb's version includes in-frame clones alone and lacks a portion of them. The repertoire includes 90,000 to 150,000 clones, 65% to 80% of them detected once, and around 9.9% sits in the top ten. Specimen: PBMCs. These receptors all stem from a man aged 40-50 years in good health and CMV-seropositive.

This clone was detected only a few times. The rearrangement links TRBV6-1 to TRBJ2-5; 9 nucleotides line up with TRBD1. The J call could be wrong; TRBJ2-7 is a better fit for the DNA end. CDR3 length: 17 residues. CDR1 MNHNS and CDR2 SASEGT come from the germline V gene. This CDR3 is CASSEAPPQGAFYEQYF. The CDR3 DNA reads as TGTGCCAGCAGTGAAGCCCCTCCACAGGGGGCTTTCTACGAGCAGTACTTC.

The chain combines TRBV27 with TRBJ1-5; 12 bases are a match to TRBD1. Germline V gene sequence: CDR1 MNHEY, CDR2 SMNVEV (reference sequence). The CDR3 is made up of 17 amino acids. The J segment lost 0 bases and the V segment lost 3 bases, leaving 3 bases of the junction unmatched. Written as DNA, the CDR3 is TGTGCCAGCAGTTTGGGACAGGGGGCTAATAGCAATCAGCCCCAGCATTTT. Its protein is CASSLGQGANSNQPQHF.

The chain has TRBV6-5 and TRBJ1-1, with D possibly being TRBD1 (5 bases). Germline-derived CDR1 and CDR2 are MNHEY and SVGAGI. Trimming stripped 0 bases from V and 1 base from J, with 6 bases between. The CDR3 runs to 14 residues. The CDR3 coding sequence is TGTGCCAGCAGTTACTCAAGGGGGAACACTGAAGCTTTCTTT. This encodes CASSYSRGNTEAFF.

The rearrangement links TRBV5-1 to TRBJ1-2, with D possibly TRBD1 on 6 matching bases. CDR3 length: 14 residues. Trimming stripped 0 bases from V and 8 bases from J, with 14 bases between. Germline lookup yields CDR1 SGHRS and CDR2 YFSETQ. CDR3 DNA: TGCGCCAGCAGCTTGGTAACAGGGTTTAGCGGCTACACCTTC. It codes for CASSLVTGFSGYTF.

This clone has only a few counts. CDR3 DNA: TGCGCCAGCAGCCAAGAAGATAACAGAAGTCCTTGGGAAAAACTGTTTTTT. Its translation is CASSQEDNRSPWEKLFF. The chain has TRBV4-3 and TRBJ1-4; D is unresolved. The V and J ends lost 0 bases and 8 bases respectively, with 19 bases between them. Germline V gives CDR1 LGHNA, CDR2 YSLEER. This CDR3 spans 17 amino acids.

This rearrangement joins TRBV2 to TRBJ2-1; D gene ambiguous. V lost 1 base and J 9 bases, leaving 10 bases between the germline ends. This CDR3 comprises 13 residues. Germline V CDR1 and CDR2: SNHLY, FYNNEI. CDR3 bases: TGTGCCAGCAGTGAAGTCCGGGTAGGTGAGCAGTTCTTC. This sequence encodes CASSEVRVGEQFF.

CDR3 loop: CASRQTATYEQYF. CDR3 DNA: TGTGCCAGCAGACAGACGGCCACCTACGAGCAGTACTTC. This rearrangement joins TRBV14 to TRBJ2-7; D not certain. The CDR3 runs to 13 residues. The V and J ends lost 6 bases and 2 bases respectively, with 11 bases between them. CDR1 SGHDN and CDR2 FVKESK come from the germline V gene.

This sequence joins TRBV2 and TRBJ2-4; 8 positions agree with TRBD1. J gave up 0 bases and V 7 bases, and 5 bases lay outside the gene matches. There are 15 residues in the CDR3. CDR1 is SNHLY, CDR2 FYNNEI, per germline. In DNA, the CDR3 is TGTGCCAGCACGGGACAGGCCCTAGCCAAAAACATTCAGTACTTC. Encoded protein: CASTGQALAKNIQYF. The variable domain in full, completed from reference TRBV2 and TRBJ2-4, reads EPEVTQTPSHQVTQMGQEVILRCVPISNHLYFYWYRQILGQKVEFLVSFYNNEISEKSEIFDDQFSVERPDGSNFTLKIRSTKLEDSAMYFCASTGQALAKNIQYFGAGTRLSVL.

The J gene is TRBJ2-1, the V gene TRBV27; 7 bases line up with TRBD1. V shed 5 bases and J 4 bases; nucleotides not matched to a gene: 5. Per germline, CDR1 MNHEY and CDR2 SMNVEV (reference sequence). The CDR3 runs to 14 residues. The CDR3 DNA reads as TGTGCCAGCAGTAAGGGACAGTCATACAATGAGCAGTTCTTC. This codes for CASSKGQSYNEQFF.

This chain connects TRBV27 to TRBJ2-6, with 8 bases lining up with TRBD1. The germline V gene encodes CDR1 MNHEY and CDR2 SMNVEV (reference sequence). The CDR3 totals 23 residues. V lost 5 bases to trimming and J lost 0 bases; unmatched junction nucleotides: 24. The CDR3 DNA sequence: TGTGCCAGCAGTCTTCTCCCGACAGGGGCCGGAAGACCCAGTAGCTCTGGGGCCAACGTCCTGACTTTC. Its translation is CASSLLPTGAGRPSSSGANVLTF.

In this sample, this clone turned up once. The chain uses TRBV7-8 and TRBJ2-3; 12 bases are shared with TRBD1. Germline CDR1 SGHVS, CDR2 FQNEAQ. The CDR3 loop spans 14 amino acids. V lost 11 bases and J lost 4; bases outside the gene matches: 7. The CDR3 loop reads CAFGTGGIADTQYF. Written as DNA, the CDR3 is TGTGCCTTTGGGACAGGGGGCATTGCAGATACGCAGTATTTT.

This clone was seen just once. This chain's CDR3 is CASIWTENTGELFF. In DNA, the CDR3 is TGTGCCAGCATATGGACAGAAAACACCGGGGAGCTGTTTTTT. V and J are TRBV2 and TRBJ2-2; D is perhaps TRBD1 (6 bases). Germline assignment: CDR1 SNHLY and CDR2 FYNNEI. The CDR3 length is 14 residues. V was cut by 7 bases and J by 2 bases, with 11 bases left in between.

The chain employs TRBV18 and TRBJ2-3, with D perhaps matching TRBD1 (5 bases). Looked up from germline, CDR1 is KGHSH and CDR2 is LQKENI. V dropped 2 bases and J dropped 3 bases, with 12 bases sitting between them. The CDR3 extends over 15 amino acids. The CDR3 reads CASSPTLGQTDTQYF. The CDR3 region has the DNA TGTGCCAGCTCACCAACTTTGGGGCAGACAGATACGCAGTATTTT. The full variable domain, rest sourced from reference TRBV18 and TRBJ2-3, is NAGVMQNPRHLVRRRGQEARLRCSPMKGHSHVYWYRQLPEEGLKFMVYLQKENIIDESGMPKERFSAEFPKEGPSILRIQQVVRGDSAAYFCASSPTLGQTDTQYFGPGTRLTVL.

The chain has TRBV4-1 and TRBJ2-7, with 8 bases lining up with TRBD1. V lost 4 bases, J lost 1 base, and 3 bases stayed unmatched. This CDR3 has 14 amino acids. Germline loops: CDR1 MGHRA, CDR2 YSYEKL. The CDR3 sequence: CASSPGQGSYEQYF. For the CDR3, the DNA is TGCGCCAGCAGCCCAGGACAGGGATCCTACGAGCAGTACTTC.

The chain is built from TRBV29-1 and TRBJ2-5; the match to TRBD1 covers 8 bases. This CDR3 contains 13 residues. V lost 3 bases and J lost 5; bases outside the gene matches: 5. Germline assignment: CDR1 SQVTM and CDR2 ANQGSEA. As DNA, the CDR3 is TGCAGCGTTGACTCAGGGGGCGATGAGACCCAGTACTTC. The encoded protein is CSVDSGGDETQYF.

This sequence joins TRBV7-9 and TRBJ2-4; 9 bases are a match to TRBD1. Losses at the gene ends were 4 bases for V and 11 bases for J; bases not matched to a gene: 15. The CDR3 spans 16 residues. Looked up from germline, CDR1 is SEHNR and CDR2 is FQNEAQ (reference sequence). The CDR3 loop is CASSSDHRGRSRFQYF. The CDR3 DNA is TGTGCCAGCAGCTCCGACCACAGGGGGCGGAGTAGGTTTCAGTACTTC.

This clone was seen just once. This chain connects TRBV6-6 to TRBJ2-7; TRBD1 matches at 9 bases. V lost 6 bases to trimming and J lost 2 bases; unmatched junction nucleotides: 11. Germline CDR1 reads MNHNY; CDR2 reads SVGAGI (reference sequence). This CDR3 contains 16 residues. In DNA, the CDR3 is TGTGCCAGCAGGGGCGATGGGACAGGGAATACCTACGAGCAGTACTTC. Translation gives CASRGDGTGNTYEQYF.

The chain links TRBV2 to TRBJ2-2; 8 bases agree with TRBD1. Unmatched junction bases numbered 6, after V lost 8 bases and J lost 4 bases. Germline loops: CDR1 SNHLY, CDR2 FYNNEI. This CDR3 has 14 residues. The CDR3 loop is CASAWTGSTGELFF. As DNA, the CDR3 is TGTGCCAGCGCCTGGACAGGGTCCACCGGGGAGCTGTTTTTT.

The chain links TRBV7-9 to TRBJ2-3, with 12 bases fitting TRBD2. Looked up from germline, CDR1 is SEHNR and CDR2 is FQNEAQ (reference sequence). V was pared by 5 bases and J by 3 bases, with 3 bases of the junction left unmatched. CDR3 length: 15 residues. The CDR3 protein is CASSALAGGTDTQYF. In nucleotides, the CDR3 is TGTGCCAGCAGCGCACTAGCGGGGGGTACAGATACGCAGTATTTT.

The chain has TRBV7-6 and TRBJ1-1, with 9 bases that match TRBD1. Germline CDR1 and CDR2: SGHVS and FNYEAQ. Unmatched junction bases numbered 6, after V lost 5 bases and J lost 5 bases. This CDR3 contains 14 residues. In DNA, the CDR3 is TGTGCCAGCAGCGTACAGGGGGCCGAAACTGAAGCTTTCTTT. Protein product: CASSVQGAETEAFF.

This clone was seen more than once but under ten times. The chain combines TRBV18 with TRBJ1-6; D not certain. This CDR3 region has 15 residues. Trimming left V 3 bases short and J 5 bases short, with 11 bases between. Germline V gene sequence: CDR1 KGHSH, CDR2 LQKENI. This chain's CDR3 is CASSPQARNNSPLHF. CDR3 nucleotides: TGTGCCAGCTCACCCCAGGCACGGAATAATTCACCCCTCCACTTT.

DNA of the CDR3: TGTGCCAGCACCCTCCGTTGGGGCTACGAGCAGTACTTC. Amino acids: CASTLRWGYEQYF. V and J are TRBV28 and TRBJ2-5; D unclear. The end of the DNA fits TRBJ2-7 better, so the J call may be wrong. The germline CDR1 and CDR2 sequences are MDHEN and SYDVKM. CDR3 length: 13 residues.